The 6 T cell receptor beta chains in this list originate from one sample, sequenced in a study of control samples from healthy donors and cancer patients. Data came from immunoSEQ multiplex PCR; TCRdb stores just in-frame clones and leaves some out. The data show about 80,000 clones, around nine tenths seen once. Sequencing was performed on blood. These receptors came from a woman aged 50 to 60 in good health.

CDR3 nucleotides: TGCAGCGTTGTAGGGACAGGGAATCAGCCCCAGCATTTT. This gives the protein CSVVGTGNQPQHF. The chain has TRBV29-1 and TRBJ1-5; 9 bases fit TRBD1. V shed 4 bases and J 4 bases; nucleotides not matched to a gene: 2. From germline, CDR1 is SQVTM and CDR2 ANQGSEA. This CDR3 region has 13 residues.

This chain connects TRBV10-3 to TRBJ2-1; 7 nucleotides match TRBD2. Looked up from germline, CDR1 is ENHRY and CDR2 is SYGVKD. Trimming removed 4 bases from V and 8 bases from J; junction bases left unmatched: 11. The CDR3 is made up of 15 amino acids. This chain's CDR3 is CAISVSGEALYEQFF. CDR3 sequence (DNA): TGTGCCATCAGTGTCAGCGGGGAAGCCCTATATGAGCAGTTCTTC.

This chain uses TRBV12-3 or TRBV12-4 with TRBJ2-7; D may correspond to TRBD1 or TRBD2 (5 bases each). Trimming stripped 8 bases from V and 2 bases from J, with 13 bases between. This CDR3 region has 13 residues. CDR3 protein: CASGLVGAYEQYF. CDR3 bases: TGTGCCAGCGGACTGGTAGGGGCCTACGAGCAGTACTTC.

The rearrangement uses TRBV5-6 and TRBJ2-3; 14 nucleotides align to TRBD2. V gave up 4 bases and J gave up 0 bases; unmatched junction bases: 7. The CDR3 loop spans 18 amino acids. Germline CDR1 and CDR2: SGHDT and YYEEEE. The CDR3: CASSRGLAGVLSTDTQYF. CDR3 sequence (DNA): TGTGCCAGCAGCAGGGGACTAGCGGGGGTTCTTAGCACAGATACGCAGTATTTT.

The rearrangement joins TRBV3-1 (or the pseudogene TRBV3-2) to TRBJ2-7, with D perhaps matching TRBD1 or TRBD2 (5 bases each). V was pared by 1 base and J by 3 bases, with 7 bases between. Germline V CDR1 and CDR2: LGHDT, YNNKEL (reference sequence). The CDR3 contains 13 residues. CDR3 in amino acids: CASSQGDVYEQYF. The CDR3 DNA sequence: TGTGCCAGCAGCCAAGGGGACGTCTACGAGCAGTACTTC.

The gene calls are TRBV5-8 and TRBJ2-7; no definite D call. This CDR3 has 15 amino acids. Germline V lookup: CDR1 SGHTS, CDR2 YDEGEE. Trimming removed 0 bases from V and 0 bases from J, with 10 bases in between. In nucleotides, the CDR3 is TGTGCCAGCAGCTTGGCCCAGGAAGGCTCCTACGAGCAGTACTTC. It is translated as CASSLAQEGSYEQYF.